This T cell receptor beta chain was captured in a study of OX40 agonist ivuxolimab in advanced cancers. As regards this clone: Its target is not known.

Libraries were prepared by immunoSEQ multiplex PCR; TCRdb keeps only in-frame clonotypes and omits some of them. The data contain 60,000 to 65,000 clones, 92% of them singletons. The cohort excluded patients with autoimmune disease history or systemic immunosuppression. Cycle 7 day 1, cycle 4 day 1, and baseline were the timepoints at which blood was sampled. Points from the study as a whole: Researchers report that CD8+ T cells had, on average, more expanded clones than CD4+.

After removal of 6 bases from V and 3 bases from J, the junction contained 7 bases not matched to a gene. Per germline, CDR1 MNHNS and CDR2 SASEGT. This CDR3 comprises 15 residues. Specimen: CD4+ or CD8+ T cells sorted from blood, collected in a trial of the OX40 agonist ivuxolimab. This TCR was sampled from an adult with an advanced solid tumor such as melanoma, head and neck, liver or kidney cancer. The J gene is TRBJ1-4, the V gene TRBV6-1, with 7 bases lining up with TRBD1. The CDR3 DNA is TGTGCCAGCAGCTCTTCAGGGGGTTCTAATGAAAAACTGTTTTTT. This translates into CASSSSGGSNEKLFF.